This T cell receptor beta chain emerged from a study of shared clonotypes between healthy human individuals. Replicate PCRs from sorted subsets contained approximately 200 ng DNA, which is 30,000 to 35,000 T cell genomes. Here immunoSEQ multiplex PCR was the method, and the copy in TCRdb shows in-frame clones only, minus some. The table has over 2,000,000 clones, just over 90% seen once. This clone was seen a single time. In the same sample, other DNA sequences code for this CDR3. V shed 0 bases and J shed 1 base, with 4 bases lying between them. CDR1 and CDR2 from the germline V gene are SGDLS and YYNGEE. This CDR3 comprises 14 residues. It was CD45RO-negative cells, positively selected for CCR7, that made up naive CD8 cells, with terminally differentiated effector memory CD45RA+ cells excluded.

The TCR comes from a young man in good health. Some clones in this sample may be carry-over from other donors' samples. Specimen: naive CD8+ T cells from PBMCs. J is TRBJ2-2 and V is TRBV9; D not certain. CDR3 in DNA: TGTGCCAGCAGCGTAGGTCAGAACACCGGGGAGCTGTTTTTT. Its protein is CASSVGQNTGELFF.